This passage covers 10 T cell receptor beta chains from one sample sequenced in a study of human T cells and chemical hapten exposure (dated by TCRdb to the early 2020s). The library relied on RACE. These reads were obtained on a NextSeq 500. The public reads were reanalyzed by TCRdb: fastp trimming at Q25, MiXCR alignment, in-frame beta chains only. CDR3 protein duplicates are merged, each entry listing the most common genes and DNA. This sample holds 70,000 to 85,000 distinct CDR3 sequences; roughly 8.6% were observed only once. Together, the top ten hold roughly 1.4% of the sample. Taken with the paper, the label for time point translates to: healthy volunteer bleed at 6 weeks. Unfractionated whole blood was collected in Tempus Blood RNA tubes, and total RNA was extracted from that blood. Material: whole blood. These receptors originate from a male donor in good health. Some clones in this sample may be carry-over from other donors' samples.

Ten or more counts support this clonotype. V and J are TRBV14 and TRBJ2-3; D is possibly TRBD1 (5 bases). V lost 2 bases to trimming and J lost 0 bases, with 9 bases between them. In germline, CDR1 is SGHDN, CDR2 FVKESK. The CDR3 length is 15 residues. CDR3 nucleotides: TGTGCCAGCAGCCAATGGCCAGGGAGCACAGATACGCAGTATTTT. It codes for CASSQWPGSTDTQYF.

This clonotype was observed at least ten times. The rearrangement links TRBV7-3 to TRBJ2-1; TRBD2 matches at 13 bases. After removal of 5 bases from V and 7 bases from J, the junction contained 5 bases not matched to a gene. The CDR3 extends over 15 amino acids. From germline, CDR1 is SGHTA and CDR2 FQGTGA. DNA of the CDR3: TGTGCCAGCAGCGAGGGACTAGCGGGGCCTAATGAGCAGTTCTTC. It translates to CASSEGLAGPNEQFF.

This clonotype occurred many times. Relative to the germline gene, one junction end is altered; a read error may explain this. This rearrangement joins TRBV7-9 to TRBJ1-6; possible D gene TRBD1, 6 bases. Germline V gene data show CDR1 as SEHNR and CDR2 as FQNEAQ (reference sequence). The CDR3 totals 15 residues. The CDR3 sequence: CASSTMTGYDSPLHF. As DNA, the CDR3 is TGTGCCAGCAGCACAATGACAGGCTATGATTCACCCCTCCACTTT.

The table lists this clonotype with a few counts. The V and J genes are TRBV18 and TRBJ1-4; no clear D gene. Trimming cost V 2 bases and J 5 bases, with 6 bases left between them. CDR3 size: 13 residues. Germline V gene lookup returns CDR1 KGHSH and CDR2 LQKENI. The CDR3 reads CASSPGINEKLFF. The CDR3, as DNA: TGTGCCAGCTCACCAGGGATAAATGAAAAACTGTTTTTT.

The chain couples TRBV29-1 to TRBJ1-1; D ambiguous. The CDR3 spans 13 residues. Germline V gene lookup returns CDR1 SQVTM and CDR2 ANQGSEA. V lost 5 bases and J lost 0, with 10 bases in between. CDR3 loop: CSVRGRMNTEAFF. In nucleotides, the CDR3 is TGCAGCGTTCGAGGACGGATGAACACTGAAGCTTTCTTT.

This clonotype was counted many times. The chain is built from TRBV2 and TRBJ2-7; the D is unclear. CDR1 and CDR2 from the germline V gene are SNHLY and FYNNEI. The CDR3 consists of 11 residues. The ends were cut back, 7 bases at V and 4 bases at J, with 8 bases in the middle. The CDR3 region is CASTKGYEQYF. The CDR3 bases are TGTGCCAGCACCAAGGGATACGAGCAGTACTTC.

This sequence joins TRBV20-1 and TRBJ2-3; no definite D call. The V and J ends lost 3 bases and 0 bases respectively, with 7 bases between them. This CDR3 has 13 residues. Germline-derived CDR1 and CDR2 are DFQATT and SNEGSKA (reference sequence). Here the CDR3 reads CSASRVSTDTQYF. Here the CDR3 DNA reads TGCAGTGCTAGTCGAGTTAGCACAGATACGCAGTATTTT.

The chain carries TRBV4-2 and TRBJ2-1; 11 bases align to TRBD2. The last part of the DNA fits TRBJ2-7 better; the J call may be wrong. CDR1 and CDR2 (germline): LGHNA, YNFKEQ. The CDR3 is 16 amino acids. CDR3 sequence: CASSQESSGRYNEQYF. CDR3 coding DNA: TGTGCCAGCAGCCAAGAGTCTAGCGGGAGGTACAATGAGCAGTACTTC.

The CDR3 protein is CASSLDLPAYEQYF. The CDR3 DNA follows: TGCGCCAGCAGCTTGGATTTGCCGGCCTACGAGCAGTACTTC. This sequence joins TRBV5-1 and TRBJ2-7; unclear D gene. CDR1 is SGHRS, CDR2 YFSETQ, per germline. V lost 0 bases and J 2 bases, leaving 9 bases between the germline ends. The CDR3 runs to 14 residues. The full variable domain, completed using reference TRBV5-1 and TRBJ2-7, is KAGVTQTPRYLIKTRGQQVTLSCSPISGHRSVSWYQQTPGQGLQFLFEYFSETQRNKGNFPGRFSGRQFSNSRSEMNVSTLELGDSALYLCASSLDLPAYEQYFGPGTRLTVT.

The chain employs TRBV6-5 and TRBJ2-5; 8 nucleotides match TRBD1. Trimming took 8 bases from V and 1 from J; bases not matched to a gene: 18. Germline V gives CDR1 MNHEY, CDR2 SVGAGI. The length of the CDR3 is 18 residues. The CDR3 loop reads CASSSSAQGAGFQETQYF. In DNA, the CDR3 is TGTGCCAGCTCCTCATCCGCCCAGGGGGCGGGCTTCCAAGAGACCCAGTACTTC.